This entry concerns a single T cell receptor (beta chain). What this receptor recognizes is not known. One base away there is no much larger clone; base qualities are not given. The sample comes from a study of beta chain features in type 1 diabetes listed by TCRdb under 2018. Background on the whole study: Patients and healthy donors did not differ in mean age, gender distribution, total cell number or subset yield. Regulatory and stem cell-like memory subsets were obtained from only 8 patients and about eight healthy donors, while naive and central memory subsets were obtained from all 30 or so donors. A total of some 110 million sorted cells were examined across all samples, and the number of cells per subset was strongly correlated with RNA yield. In the study, TCRB repertoires of sorted circulating CD4+ T cell subsets from recently diagnosed type 1 diabetes patients were compared with those of matched healthy donors. What the research found in general, with its limitations: In all four CD4+ subsets, TCRB CDR3 length was moderately but significantly shorter in type 1 diabetes patients. PCR may preferentially amplify shorter templates, but because patient and control samples were amplified and corrected together, any resulting skew would affect both groups equally. Because cDNA was sequenced instead of genomic DNA, activated cells with high expression could be over-represented, although the groups did not differ in activation or CD3 levels. At VDJ recombination sites, patients with type 1 diabetes made fewer insertions and deleted more nucleotides, a pattern implying thymic rearrangement abnormalities. Only small numbers of individuals were included in the HLA sub-analyses, which left unresolved whether HLA type had any influence on TCRB rearrangement. Naive, central memory and regulatory TCRB repertoires appeared to be more alike among patients than among healthy donors.

The trim is 1 base for V and 0 bases for J, with a gap of 13 bases between the germline ends. Based on the germline V gene, the CDR1 and CDR2 sequences are SGHAT and FQNNGV. Including cysteine and phenylalanine, the CDR3 has 17 amino acids. Only CDR3 DNA remains: 51 bases, in frame from the first base. The High Capacity cDNA Reverse Transcription Kit was used to reverse transcribe all of the isolated RNA, meaning that expressed TCRB transcripts were what got sequenced. Naive, central memory and regulatory T cell samples underwent deep immunoSEQ sequencing, averaging roughly 3.4 million total reads per sample. After sorted cells were lysed in RLT buffer, RNA was extracted with DNase-treated RNeasy Micro or Mini kits, with the choice depending on cell number. To prevent cross-contamination, each cell subset was processed individually, whereas patient and healthy donor samples were processed jointly. TCRB sequences were amplified from cDNA with the immunoSEQ multiplex PCR, producing 87-bp fragments spanning the CDR3 region. The amplicons were sequenced using the Illumina HiSeq platform. From the authors' description of their analysis: PCR bias was corrected computationally using synthetic template baselines, and reads within Hamming distance 2 were collapsed, with unmergeable singletons discarded. By aligning reads against IMGT, V, D and J genes, CDR3 length, and insertions or deletions at six rearrangement sites were assigned. Clonotype counts were normalized to sorted cell number within each subset before computing true diversity and Gini coefficients with the tcR R package. The overlap coefficient, calculated on TCRB nucleotide sequences, was used to quantify repertoire sharing. TCRdb mirrors the immuneACCESS table, restricted to in-frame sequences. Some clones are absent from its copies; in checked studies, under half trace to an unresolved V gene, and the reason for the others is unknown. V and J calls and clone size are given by that table; D and trimming were obtained from the DNA. The sample has hundreds of thousands of clones on record, 8% of them singletons. Less than 0.45% of the sample rests with the top ten.

Each donor gave one peripheral blood draw, about 110 mL on average, collected into heparinised tubes. Using a panel that included CD45RO, CCR7, CD25, CD127, CD95 and CD27, naive, central memory, regulatory and stem cell-like memory CD4+ T cells were sorted on a BD FACSAria II. A purity above 95% was achieved for all sorted populations. PBMCs were separated immediately by Lymphoprep density gradient centrifugation and were stained directly, without being cultured. So that batch effects would be minimized, each experiment stained and sorted samples in pairs, pairing one healthy donor with one patient.

The rearrangement combines TRBV11-2 with TRBJ2-1, with the D gene too uncertain to name. The sample was central memory CD4+ T cells from blood. This TCR was sampled from a woman under 30 in good health. The CDR3 corresponds to CASSLGSLRSSYNEQFF. The nucleotide sequence reads TGTGCCAGCAGCTTAGGGTCCCTCCGGAGCTCCTACAATGAGCAGTTCTTC. Beyond the CDR3, the reference TRBV11-2 and TRBJ2-1 genes provide the residues; the full variable domain reads: EAGVAQSPRYKIIEKRQSVAFWCNPISGHATLYWYQQILGQGPKLLIQFQNNGVVDDSQLPKDRFSAERLKGVDSTLKIQPAKLEDSAVYLCASSLGSLRSSYNEQFFGPGTRLTVL.